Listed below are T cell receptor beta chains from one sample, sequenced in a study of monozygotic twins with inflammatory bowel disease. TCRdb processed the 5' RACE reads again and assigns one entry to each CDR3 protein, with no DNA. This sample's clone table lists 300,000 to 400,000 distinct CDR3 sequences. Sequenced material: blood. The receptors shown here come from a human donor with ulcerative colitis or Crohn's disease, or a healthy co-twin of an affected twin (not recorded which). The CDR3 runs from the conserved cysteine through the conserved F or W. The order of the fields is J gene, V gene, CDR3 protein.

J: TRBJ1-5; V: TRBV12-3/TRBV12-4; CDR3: CASSTGTGSQPQHF
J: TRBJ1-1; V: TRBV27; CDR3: CASSSLDPARAFF
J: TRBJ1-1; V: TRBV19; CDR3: CASSIGLAAPEAFF
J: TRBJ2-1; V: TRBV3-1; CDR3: CASSPMGYYNEQFF
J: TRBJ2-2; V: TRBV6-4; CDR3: CASSETGETTGELFF
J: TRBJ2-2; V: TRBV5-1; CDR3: CASRQTETNTGELFF
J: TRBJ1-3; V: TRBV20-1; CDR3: CSAFHTSRSGNTIYF
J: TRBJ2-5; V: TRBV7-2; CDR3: CASSLTLTGKETQYF
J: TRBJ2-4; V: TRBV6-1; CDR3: CASSEAGGREPKNIQYF
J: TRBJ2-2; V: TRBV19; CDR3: CASSIVDGVTGELFF
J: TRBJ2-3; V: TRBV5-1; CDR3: CASSLGVESTDTQYF
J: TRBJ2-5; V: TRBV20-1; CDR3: CSARGLAGETQYF
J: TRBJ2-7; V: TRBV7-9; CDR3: CASSLAGQRYEQYF
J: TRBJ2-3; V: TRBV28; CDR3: CASSSLAGVVADTQYF
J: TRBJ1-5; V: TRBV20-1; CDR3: CCFRAGSNQPQHF
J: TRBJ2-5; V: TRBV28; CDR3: CASSLGTFGVKTQYF
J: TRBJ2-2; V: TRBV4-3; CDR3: CASSQDTGVLTGELFF
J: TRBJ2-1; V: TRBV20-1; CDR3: CSASRGPNSYNEQFF
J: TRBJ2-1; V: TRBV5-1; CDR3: CASSLLAGGYNEQFF
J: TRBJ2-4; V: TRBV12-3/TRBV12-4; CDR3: CASSVGQGSLAKNIQYF
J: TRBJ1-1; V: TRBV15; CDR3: CATSKTGGKDEAFF
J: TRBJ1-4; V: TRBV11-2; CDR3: CASSPSHRGVRGEKLFF
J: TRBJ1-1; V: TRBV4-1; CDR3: CASSQAARDGVTEAFF
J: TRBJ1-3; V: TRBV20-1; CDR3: CSARDQIRQGLSGNTIYF
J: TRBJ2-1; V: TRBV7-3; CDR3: CASSRVGHEQFF
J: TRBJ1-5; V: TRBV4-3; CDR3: CASSQDSGEGMEPQHF
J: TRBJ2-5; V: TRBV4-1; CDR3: CASSQDLSQETQYF
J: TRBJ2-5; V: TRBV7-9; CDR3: CASSPRQTRGYQETQYF
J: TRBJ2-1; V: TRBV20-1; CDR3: CSARREISGLAGDNEQFF
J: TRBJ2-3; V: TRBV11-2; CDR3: CASSLDSPWGRTDTQYF
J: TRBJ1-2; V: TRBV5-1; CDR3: CASSTGQNYGYTF
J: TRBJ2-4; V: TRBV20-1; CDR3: CSTPPATSVGNIQYF